This entry describes one T cell receptor (beta chain). The antigen remains undetermined. The sample is drawn from a study of identical twins. Study-wide points: Insertion counts were lower in abundant cord blood beta clonotypes, a trend that memory repertoires did not show. Interpretation of the results relied on cross-sectional statistical analysis and not on following the same donors.

The V gene lost 2 bases and the J gene lost 6 bases, with 10 bases spanning the gap. The CDR3 consists of 14 residues. CDR1 is MNHEY and CDR2 is SMNVEV in the germline V gene (reference sequence). cDNA carried unique molecular identifiers, and a universal primer site was added by template switching. TCRdb itself ran the 5' RACE reads through MiXCR, one entry per CDR3 protein. The data contain 1.5 million to 2 million distinct CDR3 sequences, less than 35% of them seen just once; the ten biggest clones take up 0.25% to 0.3%. The sample taken for sequencing was cord blood. The chain recombines TRBV27 with TRBJ2-2, with TRBD2 as a possible D gene (5 bases). The sequence derives from a newborn girl in good health. The CDR3 loop reads CASSLLGAAGELFF. CDR3 nucleotides: TGTGCCAGCAGTTTACTCGGAGCGGCCGGGGAGCTGTTTTTT.